This TCR beta chain was identified in a study of shared clonotypes between healthy human individuals (dated by TCRdb to 2018 to 2020). Background on the whole study: The cohort included a few men and a couple of women between 18 and 49 years of age. For each donor, three plates each were used for CD4 naive and CD4 memory, two plates were used for CD8 naive, and one plate was used for CD8 memory. The study deeply sequenced blood TCR repertoires of several healthy adults to estimate repertoire size and the extent of clonotype sharing between individuals. To increase sequencing depth and limit assay-specific biases, TCR repertoire library preparation and sequencing were carried out by different laboratories using diverse techniques. Per donor, leukapheresis produced somewhere between about 0.94 and 9 billion PBMCs.

CD8 naive samples consisted of CD45RO-negative cells that were positively selected for CCR7, yielding a CD45RA+CCR7+ population without TemRA cells. The donors were healthy, HIV-negative adults with no recently reported acute infections or vaccinations. Every donor was a Caucasian adult living in Nashville, Tennessee, USA. After blood collection by leukapheresis, PBMCs were isolated using Ficoll-Histopaque density gradient centrifugation and then cryopreserved in the vapor phase of liquid nitrogen. Analytical flow cytometry was used to check the purity and quantity of every magnetically sorted T cell population. From each sorted fraction, genomic DNA was isolated and quantified by UV absorbance on a Nanodrop 2000c. Broad study findings and their caveats: Based on pairwise subsampling, the degree of clonotype sharing among donors was expected to be affected by sequencing depth. Across a handful of donors, approximately 5% of naive CD4, roughly 3.8% of naive CD8, approximately 2.5% of memory CD4, and approximately 0.42% of memory CD8 clonotypes were shared. Compared with non-shared clonotypes, the clonotypes found in all four sorted-subset donors had higher generation probabilities. Estimated clonotype richness was generally larger for naive than for memory subsets. Sampling was restricted to blood, and TCR repertoires in tissue are likely to differ from TCR repertoires in blood. Even with the large sequencing depth, rarefaction of the sorted-subset datasets indicated that sequencing was incomplete. The genetic and exposure-history diversity represented was limited by the small number of donors.

As to this clone: No antigen is known for it. Per-nucleotide qualities are absent, and no much larger clonotype sits a single base away.

Using the deep immunoSEQ assay, multiplex PCR amplified TCR CDR3 regions from genomic DNA. Extracted genomic DNA from each cell subset was distributed evenly across all wells of several immunoSEQ 96-well plates, and each plate was treated as a replicate. Each replicate PCR for sorted subsets received about 220 ng genomic DNA, equal to roughly 29,000 T cell genomes. Purified libraries were quantified with a Qubit 3.0 fluorometer, sized on a Bioanalyzer 2100, and re-quantified with the KAPA Library Quantification kit. Every immunoSEQ 96-well plate was sequenced on a dedicated single-read 150-cycle Illumina NextSeq 550 flow cell. The paper's data handling went like this. Because only junctional sequences without quality scores were contained in the immunoSEQ output, filtering matching that applied to full-length reads could not be performed. Sequences were annotated with PyIR, a Python wrapper for IgBLAST v1.9, using IMGT germline references to assign V/J genes and CDR3. Reads were removed for weak V/J assignments (E-value above 1e-6), missing CDR3, stop codons, out-of-frame junctions, or ambiguous translated residues. A V3J clonotype was defined by an identical inferred V gene, J gene, and CDR3 amino acid sequence. The percentage overlap between two repertoires was calculated by dividing the number of shared unique clonotypes by the size of the smaller repertoire. RTK rarefaction, the Chao1 estimator, and Recon v2.1 estimates of unobserved clonotypes were used to assess repertoire richness. Generation probabilities for all TCRbeta clonotypes obtained by the gDNA method from a handful of donors were computed using OLGA. Held by TCRdb, this immuneACCESS table contains in-frame sequences only and omits some clones. Under half of the omission traces to an unresolved V gene where checked; the cause of the rest is unknown. That table is the source of V, J and clone size, and D and trimming were worked out from the DNA. Recorded for this sample are about 610,000 clones; roughly 96% of them occurred a single time. Jointly, the top ten make up 0.11% of the sample.

What was sequenced was naive CD8+ T cells sorted from blood. The sample's cell subset or site label is to be understood as: CD45RA+CCR7+. This TCR was recovered from a woman in her 30s in good health.

The CDR3 corresponds to CASSQDLAEGGDEQFF. The sequenced DNA is TGTGCCAGCAGCCAAGATCTAGCGGAGGGTGGCGATGAGCAGTTCTTC. The chain employs TRBV4-2 and TRBJ2-1, and 7 junction bases match TRBD2. The CDR1 and CDR2 encoded by the germline V gene are LGHNA and YNFKEQ. The germline V and J ends show losses of 0 bases and 8 bases respectively, and no gene match explains 10 bases of the junction. The CDR3 has 16 amino acids, counting the end cysteine and phenylalanine. Just CDR3 DNA is preserved here, 48 bases in frame from base 1.